This TCR beta chain was recovered during a study of a mutant IDH1 vaccine in newly diagnosed glioma. A word on this clone: Its antigen is not known.

Here immunoSEQ multiplex PCR was the method, and the copy in TCRdb shows in-frame clones only, minus some. Seen here are over 50,000 clones, roughly 72% observed once, and the top ten hold around 4.6%. Specified time point: week 47, end of study. The study gave 300 ug of mutant IDH1 20-mer peptide per vaccine dose, with topical imiquimod. The sequencing used PBMCs, collected from a glioma patient whose treatment included an IDH1 peptide vaccine. The receptor comes from a middle-aged woman with glioma. Some clones in this sample may be carry-over from other donors' samples.

CDR3 protein: CASSEGTGRQEKLFF. The CDR3 DNA follows: TGTGCCAGCAGTGAGGGGACAGGCCGGCAAGAAAAACTGTTTTTT. The chain is built from TRBV6-1 and TRBJ1-4; 8 bases line up with TRBD1. Losses at the gene ends were 3 bases for V and 8 bases for J; bases not matched to a gene: 8. Germline V gives CDR1 MNHNS, CDR2 SASEGT. The CDR3 spans 15 residues.